This T cell receptor beta chain stems from a study of blood T cells in healthy people across ages. This CDR3 contains 16 residues. Germline CDR1 reads SQVTM; CDR2 reads ANQGSEA. Primers used in a second PCR of roughly 6 to 12 cycles were a sample-barcoded 5' primer and a J-beta primer mix. TCRdb recomputed calls from the 5' RACE reads with MiXCR, one row per CDR3 protein. Of around 1,700,000 distinct CDR3 sequences in the sample, roughly 28% were seen once. J is TRBJ2-1 and V is TRBV29-1; perhaps TRBD2 as D (6 bases). The last part of the DNA fits TRBJ2-7 better; the J call may be wrong. The specimen sequenced was blood. The sequence derives from a woman in her thirties in good health. CDR3 residues: CSVHERASATYNEQYF. The CDR3 region has the DNA TGCAGCGTCCATGAGCGGGCTAGCGCGACCTACAATGAGCAGTACTTC.